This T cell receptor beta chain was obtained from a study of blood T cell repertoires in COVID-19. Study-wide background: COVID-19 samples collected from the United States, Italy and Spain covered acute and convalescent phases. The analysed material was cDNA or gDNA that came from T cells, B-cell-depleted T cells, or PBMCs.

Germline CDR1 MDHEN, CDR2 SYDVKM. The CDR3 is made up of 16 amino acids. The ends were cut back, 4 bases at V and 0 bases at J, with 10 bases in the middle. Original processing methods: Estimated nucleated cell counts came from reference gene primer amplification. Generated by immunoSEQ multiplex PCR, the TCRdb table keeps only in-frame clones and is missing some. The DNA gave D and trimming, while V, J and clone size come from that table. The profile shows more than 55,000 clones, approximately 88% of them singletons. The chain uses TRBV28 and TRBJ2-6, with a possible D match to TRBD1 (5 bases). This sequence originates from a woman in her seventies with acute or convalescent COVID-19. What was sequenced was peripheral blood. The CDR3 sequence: CASSSTAYSGANVLTF. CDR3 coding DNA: TGTGCCAGCAGTTCGACAGCTTACTCTGGGGCCAACGTCCTGACTTTC.